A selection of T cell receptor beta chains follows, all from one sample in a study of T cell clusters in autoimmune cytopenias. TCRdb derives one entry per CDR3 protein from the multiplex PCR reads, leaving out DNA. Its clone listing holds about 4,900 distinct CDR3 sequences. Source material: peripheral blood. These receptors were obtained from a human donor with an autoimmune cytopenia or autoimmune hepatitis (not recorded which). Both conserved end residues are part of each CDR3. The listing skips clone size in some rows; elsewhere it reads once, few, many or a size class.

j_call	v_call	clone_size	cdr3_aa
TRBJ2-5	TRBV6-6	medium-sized	CAGNEGTGETQYF
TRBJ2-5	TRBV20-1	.	CSASTGIKTQYF
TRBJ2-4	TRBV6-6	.	CASSQHGFASQGSTKNIQYF
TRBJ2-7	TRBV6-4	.	CASVGLSYEQYF
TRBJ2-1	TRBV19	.	CASSIAWGTAYNEQFF
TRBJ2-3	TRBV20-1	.	CSARVPGQTDTQYF
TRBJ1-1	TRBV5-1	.	CASGQDQGRGTEAFF
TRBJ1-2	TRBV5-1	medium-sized	CASSLTGKLGVYGYTF
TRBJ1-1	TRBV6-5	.	CASSYLRVGNTEAFF
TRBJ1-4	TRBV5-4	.	CASSLSTGGAEEKLFF
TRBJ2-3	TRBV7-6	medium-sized	CASSLGGLVSADTQYF
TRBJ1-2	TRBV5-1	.	CASSLTGYGYTF
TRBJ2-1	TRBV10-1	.	CASGDRGRGEQFF
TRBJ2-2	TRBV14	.	CASSQRTGELFF
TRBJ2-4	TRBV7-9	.	CASSLSQGVNIQYF
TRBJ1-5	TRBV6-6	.	CASSSGQLQPQHF
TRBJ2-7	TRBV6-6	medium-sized	CASSYSVAGGNYEQYF